The clone carrying this TCR beta chain came up a few times. Its antigen is still unknown. The entry originates in a study of vaccination and CD4 T cells after COVID-19. CDR3 length: 13 residues. Trimming removed 6 bases from V and 2 bases from J, with 8 bases in between. From germline, CDR1 is MNHNS and CDR2 SASEGT. Specified treatment: roughly 10-day PBMC culture with coronavirus spike peptide pools or control peptides (ViraFEST assay). The Oncomine TCR Beta short-read assay sequenced DNA from cultured CD4+ T cells. Via MiXCR, TCRdb re-called the PCR reads, giving one row per CDR3 protein. This table has some 15,000 distinct CDR3 sequences, 50% to 65% appearing once.

Input material: CD4+ T cells from blood, cultured in vitro. The TCR comes from a human donor who had recovered from COVID-19. The chain joins TRBV6-1 to TRBJ1-5; a possible D gene is TRBD1 (5 bases). The CDR3 bases are TGTGCCAGCAGAGGGACTGGCAATCAGCCCCAGCATTTT. This sequence encodes CASRGTGNQPQHF.